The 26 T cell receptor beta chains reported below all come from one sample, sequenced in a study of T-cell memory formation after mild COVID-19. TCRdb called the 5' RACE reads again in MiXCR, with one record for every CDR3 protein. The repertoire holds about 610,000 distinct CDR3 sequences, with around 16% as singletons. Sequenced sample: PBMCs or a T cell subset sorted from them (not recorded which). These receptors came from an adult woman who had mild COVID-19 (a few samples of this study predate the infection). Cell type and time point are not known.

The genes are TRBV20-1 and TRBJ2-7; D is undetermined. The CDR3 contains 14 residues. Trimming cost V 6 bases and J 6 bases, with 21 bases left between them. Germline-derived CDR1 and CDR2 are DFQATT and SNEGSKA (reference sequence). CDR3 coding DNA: TGCAGTGCCCAACCCGGACGCCCGGGTGGCGAGCAGTACTTC. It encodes CSAQPGRPGGEQYF.

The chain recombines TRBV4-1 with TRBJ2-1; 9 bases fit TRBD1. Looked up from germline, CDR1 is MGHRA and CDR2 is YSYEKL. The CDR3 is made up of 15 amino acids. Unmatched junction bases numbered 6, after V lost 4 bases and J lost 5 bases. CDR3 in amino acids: CASSLRDRANNEQFF. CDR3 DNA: TGCGCCAGCAGCCTGAGGGACAGGGCAAACAATGAGCAGTTCTTC.

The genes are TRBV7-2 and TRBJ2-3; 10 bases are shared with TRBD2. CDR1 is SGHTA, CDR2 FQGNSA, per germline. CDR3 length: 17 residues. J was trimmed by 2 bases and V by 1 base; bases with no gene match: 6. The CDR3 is CASSLEWTSGYTDTQYF. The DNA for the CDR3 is TGTGCCAGCAGCTTAGAGTGGACTAGCGGTTACACAGATACGCAGTATTTT. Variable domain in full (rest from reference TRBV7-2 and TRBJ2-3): GAGVSQSPSNKVTEKGKDVELRCDPISGHTALYWYRQSLGQGLEFLIYFQGNSAPDKSGLPSDRFSAERTGGSVSTLTIQRTQQEDSAVYLCASSLEWTSGYTDTQYFGPGTRLTVL.

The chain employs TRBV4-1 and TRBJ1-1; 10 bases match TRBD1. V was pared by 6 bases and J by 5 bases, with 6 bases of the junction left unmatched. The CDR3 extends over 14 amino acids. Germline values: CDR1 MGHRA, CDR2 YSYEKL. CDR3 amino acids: CASSRQGAWTEAFF. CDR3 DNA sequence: TGCGCCAGCAGTCGACAGGGGGCTTGGACTGAAGCTTTCTTT.

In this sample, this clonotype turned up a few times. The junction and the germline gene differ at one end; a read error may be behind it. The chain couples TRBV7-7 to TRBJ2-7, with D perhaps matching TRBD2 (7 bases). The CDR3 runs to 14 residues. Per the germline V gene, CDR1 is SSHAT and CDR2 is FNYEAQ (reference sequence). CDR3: CASSLGGARNEQYF. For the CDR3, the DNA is TGTGCTAGCAGCTTAGGGGGGGCGCGGAACGAGCAGTACTTC.

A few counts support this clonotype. The CDR3 nucleotides are TGTGCCATCAGTATCGGGACACCGAACCAAGAGACCCAGTACTTC. Translating gives CAISIGTPNQETQYF. The chain uses TRBV10-3 and TRBJ2-5; D possibly corresponds to TRBD1 (6 bases). The V gene's germline CDR1 is ENHRY and CDR2 SYGVKD. The CDR3 covers 15 residues. V was trimmed by 5 bases and J by 0 bases, leaving 13 bases between them.

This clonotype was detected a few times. The CDR3, as DNA: TGTGCCAGCAGCGGGGTAATCGGGAGATATATGACAGATACGCAGTATTTT. It codes for CASSGVIGRYMTDTQYF. V usage is TRBV7-2 and J usage is TRBJ2-3; maybe TRBD2 (6 bases). V was pared by 5 bases and J by 3 bases, with 21 bases between. This CDR3 has 17 amino acids. CDR1 and CDR2 (germline): SGHTA, FQGNSA.

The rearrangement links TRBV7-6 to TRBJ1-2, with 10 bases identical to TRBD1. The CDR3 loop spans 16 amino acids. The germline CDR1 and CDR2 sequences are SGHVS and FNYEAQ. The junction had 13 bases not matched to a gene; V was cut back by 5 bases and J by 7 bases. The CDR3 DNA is TGTGCCAGCAGCCCCAGTAGAGGGACAGGGGATGCTGGCTACACCTTC. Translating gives CASSPSRGTGDAGYTF. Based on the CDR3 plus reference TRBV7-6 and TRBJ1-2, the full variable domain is GAGVSQSPRYKVTKRGQDVALRCDPISGHVSLYWYRQALGQGPEFLTYFNYEAQQDKSGLPNDRFSAERPEGSISTLTIQRTEQRDSAMYRCASSPSRGTGDAGYTFGSGTRLTVV.

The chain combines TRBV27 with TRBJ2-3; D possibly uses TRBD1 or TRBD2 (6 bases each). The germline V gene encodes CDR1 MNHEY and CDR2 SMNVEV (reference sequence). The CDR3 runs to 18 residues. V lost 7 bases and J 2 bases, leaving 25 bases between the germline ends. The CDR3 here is CASKGLWGAQGATDTQYF. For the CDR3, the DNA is TGTGCCAGCAAAGGTTTATGGGGGGCACAGGGTGCCACAGATACGCAGTATTTT.

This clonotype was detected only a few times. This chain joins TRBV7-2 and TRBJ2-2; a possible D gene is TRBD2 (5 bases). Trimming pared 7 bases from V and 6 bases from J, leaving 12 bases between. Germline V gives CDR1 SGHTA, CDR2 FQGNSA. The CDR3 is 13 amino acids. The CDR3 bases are TGTGCCAGCACCAATACTAGAGCCGGGGAGCTGTTTTTT. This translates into CASTNTRAGELFF.

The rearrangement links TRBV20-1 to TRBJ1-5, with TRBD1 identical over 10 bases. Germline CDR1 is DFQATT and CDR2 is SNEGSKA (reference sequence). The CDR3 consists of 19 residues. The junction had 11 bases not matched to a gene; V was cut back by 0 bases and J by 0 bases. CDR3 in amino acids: CSAREADRGHIGSNQPQHF. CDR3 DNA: TGCAGTGCTAGAGAAGCTGACAGGGGGCATATCGGTAGCAATCAGCCCCAGCATTTT.

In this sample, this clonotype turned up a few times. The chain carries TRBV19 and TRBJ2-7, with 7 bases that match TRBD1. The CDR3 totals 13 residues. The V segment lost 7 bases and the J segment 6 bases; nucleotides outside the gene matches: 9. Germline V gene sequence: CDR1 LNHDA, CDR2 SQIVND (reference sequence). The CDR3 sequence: CASKGAGSIEQYF. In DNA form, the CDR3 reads TGTGCCAGTAAGGGGGCAGGGAGCATCGAGCAGTACTTC.

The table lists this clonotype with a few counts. CDR3: CASSFSPANTEAFF. The DNA for the CDR3 is TGTGCCAGCAGTTTCTCGCCTGCGAACACTGAAGCTTTCTTT. V gene TRBV27 combines with J gene TRBJ1-1; unclear D gene. Germline CDR1 is MNHEY and CDR2 is SMNVEV (reference sequence). Trimming removed 3 bases at V and 1 base at J, with 9 bases between. The CDR3 spans 14 residues.

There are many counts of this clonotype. The CDR3 sequence: CASSLYVSEQYF. CDR3 nucleotide sequence: TGTGCCAGCAGCTTGTATGTGAGCGAGCAGTACTTC. J is TRBJ2-7 and V is TRBV5-6; no firm D call. The V gene's germline CDR1 is SGHDT and CDR2 YYEEEE. CDR3 length equals 12 residues. Trimming left V 1 base short and J 6 bases short, with 8 bases between.

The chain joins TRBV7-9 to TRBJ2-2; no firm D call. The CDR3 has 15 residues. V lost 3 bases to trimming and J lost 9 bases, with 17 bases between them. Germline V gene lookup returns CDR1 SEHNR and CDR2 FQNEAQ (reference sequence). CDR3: CASSFLEQSSRELFF. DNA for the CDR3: TGTGCCAGCAGCTTTTTAGAGCAGAGTTCCCGGGAGCTGTTTTTT.

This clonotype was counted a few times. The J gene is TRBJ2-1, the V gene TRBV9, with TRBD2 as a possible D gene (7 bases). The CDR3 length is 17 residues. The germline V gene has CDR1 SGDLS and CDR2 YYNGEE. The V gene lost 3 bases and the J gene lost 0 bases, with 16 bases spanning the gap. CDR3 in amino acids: CASSAGGSRSSYNEQFF. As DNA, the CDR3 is TGTGCCAGCAGCGCGGGGGGCTCTAGGAGCTCCTACAATGAGCAGTTCTTC.

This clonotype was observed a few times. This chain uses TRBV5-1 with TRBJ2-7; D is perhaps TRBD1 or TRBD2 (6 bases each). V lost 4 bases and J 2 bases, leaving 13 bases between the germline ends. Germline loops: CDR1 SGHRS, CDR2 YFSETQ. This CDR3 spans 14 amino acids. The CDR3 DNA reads TGCGCCAGCAGCCCGGGGGACAACACCTACGAGCAGTACTTC. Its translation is CASSPGDNTYEQYF.

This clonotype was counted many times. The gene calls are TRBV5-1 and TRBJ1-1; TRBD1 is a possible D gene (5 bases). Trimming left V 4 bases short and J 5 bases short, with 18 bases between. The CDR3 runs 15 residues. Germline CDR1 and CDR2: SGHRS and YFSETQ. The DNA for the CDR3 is TGCGCCAGCAGCGACCCCCCACCCCGGGGGACTGAAGCTTTCTTT. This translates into CASSDPPPRGTEAFF.

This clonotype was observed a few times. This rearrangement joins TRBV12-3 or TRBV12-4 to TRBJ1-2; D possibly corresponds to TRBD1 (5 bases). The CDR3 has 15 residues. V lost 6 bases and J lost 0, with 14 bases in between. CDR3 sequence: CASRAWDGSNYGYTF. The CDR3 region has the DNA TGTGCCAGCAGGGCCTGGGACGGCTCTAACTATGGCTACACCTTC.

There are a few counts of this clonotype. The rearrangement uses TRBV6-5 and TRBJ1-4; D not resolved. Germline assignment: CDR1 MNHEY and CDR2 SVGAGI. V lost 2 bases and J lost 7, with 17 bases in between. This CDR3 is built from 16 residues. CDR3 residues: CASSYGGPWFGEKLFF. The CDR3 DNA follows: TGTGCCAGCAGTTACGGTGGGCCTTGGTTTGGTGAAAAACTGTTTTTT.

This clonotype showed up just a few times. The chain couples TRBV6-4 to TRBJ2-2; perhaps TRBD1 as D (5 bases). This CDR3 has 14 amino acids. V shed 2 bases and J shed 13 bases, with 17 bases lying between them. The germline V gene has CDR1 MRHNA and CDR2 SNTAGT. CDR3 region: CASSDAAGRTRLFF. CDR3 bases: TGTGCCAGCAGTGACGCGGCAGGGCGTACGAGGCTGTTTTTT.

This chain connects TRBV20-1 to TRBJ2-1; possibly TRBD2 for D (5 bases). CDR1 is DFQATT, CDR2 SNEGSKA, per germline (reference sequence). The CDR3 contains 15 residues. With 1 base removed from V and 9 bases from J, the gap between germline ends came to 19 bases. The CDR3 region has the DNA TGCAGTGCTAGAGTTAGTCCACTAGTTTTAGGTGAGCAGTTCTTC. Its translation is CSARVSPLVLGEQFF.

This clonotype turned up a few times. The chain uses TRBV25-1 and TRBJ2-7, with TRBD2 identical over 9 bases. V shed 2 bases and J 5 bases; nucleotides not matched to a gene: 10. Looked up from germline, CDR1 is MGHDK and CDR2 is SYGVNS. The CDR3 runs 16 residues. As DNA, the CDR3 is TGTGCCAGCAGTGAAGTAAGGCGGGGGGGCCTCCACGAGCAGTACTTC. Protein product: CASSEVRRGGLHEQYF.

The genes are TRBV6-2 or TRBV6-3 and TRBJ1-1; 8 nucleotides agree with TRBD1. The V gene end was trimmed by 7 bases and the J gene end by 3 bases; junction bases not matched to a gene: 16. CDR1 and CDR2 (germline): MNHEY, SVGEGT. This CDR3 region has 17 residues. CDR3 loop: CASIQGGRGRYHTEAFF. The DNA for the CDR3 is TGTGCCAGCATCCAGGGAGGCAGGGGGCGATATCACACTGAAGCTTTCTTT.

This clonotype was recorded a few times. In nucleotides, the CDR3 is TGCAGTGCTAGAGTGGGAGTAGACAGTAATTCACCCCTCCACTTT. As protein: CSARVGVDSNSPLHF. The rearrangement uses TRBV20-1 and TRBJ1-6, with D tentatively TRBD1 (5 bases). Trimming took 1 base from V and 6 from J, leaving 13 bases between them. The CDR3 totals 15 residues. Germline loops: CDR1 DFQATT, CDR2 SNEGSKA (reference sequence).

The DNA of the CDR3 is TGCAGTGCTAGAGCTACTAGCGGGAGGGCCCAAAATGAGCAGTTCTTC. Amino acid sequence: CSARATSGRAQNEQFF. V gene TRBV20-1 combines with J gene TRBJ2-1; TRBD2 aligns across 13 bases. V dropped 1 base and J dropped 7; count of bases not matched to a gene: 7. Germline CDR1 reads DFQATT; CDR2 reads SNEGSKA (reference sequence). CDR3 length: 16 residues.